A selection of T cell receptor beta chains follows, all from one sample in a study of early T cells in non-severe SARS-CoV-2 infection. TCRdb reanalysed the 5' RACE reads using MiXCR and keeps one entry per CDR3 protein. The sample contains some 71,000 distinct CDR3 sequences, about an eighth of which appear only once. The material sequenced was whole blood. The receptors were sampled from an adult who was a healthcare worker with PCR-confirmed SARS-CoV-2 infection or an uninfected control (not recorded which). The CDR3 runs from the conserved cysteine through the conserved F or W. The D gene is left open where the match is weak. For some rows the clone size is stated as once, few or many, or as a class when expanded; others skip it.

DNA: TGTGCCAGCAGCTCCCAGGGGGGGACAGCCGGGACTTATGGCTACACCTTC; CDR3: CASSSQGGTAGTYGYTF; D: TRBD1; J: TRBJ1-2; V: TRBV7-2; size: -
DNA: TGCGCCAGCAGCACTAAGGGACCCCTAGATACGCAGTATTTT; CDR3: CASSTKGPLDTQYF; D: -; J: TRBJ2-3; V: TRBV5-1; size: many
DNA: TGTGCCAGCAGCCCCGGGAGACGGGAGCTGTTTTTT; CDR3: CASSPGRRELFF; D: -; J: TRBJ2-2; V: TRBV7-2; size: few
DNA: TGCGCCAGCAGCTTTATTCCAGGGTCTTCCAGGGAGCAGTACTTC; CDR3: CASSFIPGSSREQYF; D: -; J: TRBJ2-7; V: TRBV5-1; size: -
DNA: TGTGCCAGCAGTGAAGGACGGACAGGTGAAGCTTTCTTT; CDR3: CASSEGRTGEAFF; D: TRBD1; J: TRBJ1-1; V: TRBV2; size: many
DNA: TGTGCCAGCAGTTACTCAGGGCAGGGGGAAGGCTACACCTTC; CDR3: CASSYSGQGEGYTF; D: TRBD1; J: TRBJ1-2; V: TRBV6-5; size: few
DNA: TGTGCCAGCAGCCCTATCACAAGGGATACGCAGTATTTT; CDR3: CASSPITRDTQYF; D: -; J: TRBJ2-3; V: TRBV12-3/TRBV12-4; size: -
DNA: TGTGCCAGTAGTACACCACGGGGGATAGGGACCGGGGAGCTGTTTTTT; CDR3: CASSTPRGIGTGELFF; D: -; J: TRBJ2-2; V: TRBV19; size: many
DNA: TGTGCCAGCAGCCAAGTGACCGAGACCTACGAGCAGTACTTC; CDR3: CASSQVTETYEQYF; D: -; J: TRBJ2-7; V: TRBV3-1; size: few
DNA: TGCGCCAGCAGCCGCTCGTCGGGCCAGGGGGCCTACGAGCAGTACTTC; CDR3: CASSRSSGQGAYEQYF; D: TRBD1; J: TRBJ2-7; V: TRBV4-3; size: many
DNA: TGTGCCAGCAGCTTGTTAGGGGGAGTTGACACCGGGGAGCTGTTTTTT; CDR3: CASSLLGGVDTGELFF; D: -; J: TRBJ2-2; V: TRBV5-4; size: -
DNA: TGTGCCAGCAGTCGGACAGCGAACACCGGGGAGCTGTTTTTT; CDR3: CASSRTANTGELFF; D: -; J: TRBJ2-2; V: TRBV6-1; size: many
DNA: TGCGCCAGCAGCTTGGGCAGGGTGAACTACAATGAGCAGTTCTTC; CDR3: CASSLGRVNYNEQFF; D: -; J: TRBJ2-1; V: TRBV5-1; size: -
DNA: TGTGCCAGCAGCGTAGGAGCGTCAGCGGGCAGGATCAATGAGCAGTTCTTC; CDR3: CASSVGASAGRINEQFF; D: -; J: TRBJ2-1; V: TRBV9; size: few
DNA: TGTGCCAGCAGGCTCAGACAATCGGGTGAGCAGTTCTTC; CDR3: CASRLRQSGEQFF; D: -; J: TRBJ2-1; V: TRBV27; size: -
DNA: TGCGCCAGCACTGGGGGGTCCCGTTATACTTACAATGAGCAGTTCTTC; CDR3: CASTGGSRYTYNEQFF; D: -; J: TRBJ2-1; V: TRBV5-1; size: few
DNA: TGCGCCAGCAGCTGGCTTCTGAACACTGAAGCTTTCTTT; CDR3: CASSWLLNTEAFF; D: -; J: TRBJ1-1; V: TRBV5-1; size: -
DNA: TGCAGCGTTGAAGATCCCAGTCCCGGCTACACCTTC; CDR3: CSVEDPSPGYTF; D: -; J: TRBJ1-2; V: TRBV29-1; size: -
DNA: TGTGCCAGCAGCTCTCCAGGAAACACCATATATTTT; CDR3: CASSSPGNTIYF; D: -; J: TRBJ1-3; V: TRBV7-9; size: -
DNA: TGTGCAAGTCGCTTGGGTGGGGAAGGCACCATATATTTT; CDR3: CASRLGGEGTIYF; D: -; J: TRBJ1-3; V: TRBV12-2; size: -
DNA: TGTGCCACCAGCAGAGTAACCGGACAGGGATACACCGGGGAGCTGTTTTTT; CDR3: CATSRVTGQGYTGELFF; D: TRBD1; J: TRBJ2-2; V: TRBV15; size: -
DNA: TGTGCCAGCAGTCTCACAAGGGGGCCCACAGATACGCAGTATTTT; CDR3: CASSLTRGPTDTQYF; D: TRBD1; J: TRBJ2-3; V: TRBV27; size: -
DNA: TGTGCCAGCAGCTTTATGAACACTGAAGCTTTCTTT; CDR3: CASSFMNTEAFF; D: -; J: TRBJ1-1; V: TRBV2; size: -
DNA: TGTGCCAGCAGTTTGCCCGTTCGAGCAACCGGGGAGCTGTTTTTT; CDR3: CASSLPVRATGELFF; D: -; J: TRBJ2-2; V: TRBV28; size: few
DNA: TGTGCCAGCAGTTTATTGGCATGGGGCCCCCTTACCTACGAGCAGTACTTC; CDR3: CASSLLAWGPLTYEQYF; D: -; J: TRBJ2-7; V: TRBV28; size: -
DNA: TGTGCTAGTGGTTTACAAAGGGGAGCGAGGGATACGCAGTATTTT; CDR3: CASGLQRGARDTQYF; D: -; J: TRBJ2-3; V: TRBV12-5; size: many
DNA: TGTGCCAGCAGCTTAGATCTCCGGGGAGCCTACACCTTC; CDR3: CASSLDLRGAYTF; D: -; J: TRBJ1-2; V: TRBV11-2; size: many
DNA: TGTGCCATCAGTGGCCCGGGGGGGGGAGTTTCACCCCTCCACTTT; CDR3: CAISGPGGGVSPLHF; D: -; J: TRBJ1-6; V: TRBV10-3; size: -